The 32 T cell receptor beta chains below come from one sample, sequenced in a study of OX40 agonist ivuxolimab in advanced cancers. Some clones are missing from TCRdb's copy, which holds only in-frame ones; the method was immunoSEQ multiplex PCR. The profile shows about 51,000 clones, roughly four fifths of them singletons. The specimen comprised CD4+ or CD8+ T cells sorted from blood, sampled in a trial of the OX40 agonist ivuxolimab. These receptors originate from an adult with an advanced solid tumor such as melanoma, head and neck, liver or kidney cancer.

This rearrangement joins TRBV5-3 to TRBJ1-5; D remains ambiguous. TRBV5-3 is an open reading frame, and its role is uncertain. This CDR3 has 10 amino acids. Trimming took 2 bases from V and 7 from J, leaving 1 base between them. The CDR3 nucleotides read TGTGCCAGAAGCTTCCAGCCCCAGCATTTT. As protein: CARSFQPQHF.

The genes are TRBV5-1 and TRBJ2-3; D gene unclear. The V end was cut by 7 bases, the J end by 8 bases, with 8 bases between. The CDR3 loop spans 10 amino acids. Germline values: CDR1 SGHRS, CDR2 YFSETQ. CDR3 nucleotide sequence: TGCGCCAGCGGCCTGGGTACGCAGTATTTT. It specifies CASGLGTQYF. The full variable domain, with the rest looked up from reference TRBV5-1 and TRBJ2-3, is KAGVTQTPRYLIKTRGQQVTLSCSPISGHRSVSWYQQTPGQGLQFLFEYFSETQRNKGNFPGRFSGRQFSNSRSEMNVSTLELGDSALYLCASGLGTQYFGPGTRLTVL.

This rearrangement joins TRBV5-5 to TRBJ2-3, with D unclear. V shed 4 bases and J shed 5 bases, with 11 bases lying between them. The CDR3 is 13 residues long. The germline V gene has CDR1 SGHKS and CDR2 YYEKEE (reference sequence). The CDR3 DNA reads TGTGCCAGCAGCCCGGTCGGTGGAGATACGCAGTATTTT. This codes for CASSPVGGDTQYF.

The chain combines TRBV7-2 with TRBJ1-1; D is ambiguous. This CDR3 has 13 amino acids. The V gene lost 5 bases and the J gene lost 2 bases, with 9 bases spanning the gap. Germline CDR1 SGHTA, CDR2 FQGNSA. The CDR3 sequence: CASSPWRNTEAFF. For the CDR3, the DNA is TGTGCCAGCAGCCCGTGGAGAAACACTGAAGCTTTCTTT. Combining the CDR3 with reference TRBV7-2 and TRBJ1-1 gives the whole variable domain GAGVSQSPSNKVTEKGKDVELRCDPISGHTALYWYRQSLGQGLEFLIYFQGNSAPDKSGLPSDRFSAERTGGSVSTLTIQRTQQEDSAVYLCASSPWRNTEAFFGQGTRLTVV.

This chain joins TRBV10-3 and TRBJ1-1; tentative D call: TRBD1 (5 bases). Germline CDR1 is ENHRY and CDR2 is SYGVKD. V lost 4 bases to trimming and J lost 1 base, with 7 bases between them. The CDR3 runs 13 residues. This chain's CDR3 is CAISGGANTEAFF. As DNA, the CDR3 is TGTGCCATCAGTGGAGGGGCGAACACTGAAGCTTTCTTT.

V and J are TRBV7-9 and TRBJ2-7, with D unclear. Germline values: CDR1 SEHNR, CDR2 FQNEAQ (reference sequence). V shed 2 bases and J shed 7 bases, with 6 bases lying between them. This CDR3 has 11 amino acids. CDR3: CASSLSREQYF. CDR3 sequence (DNA): TGTGCCAGCAGCTTATCCCGGGAGCAGTACTTC.

V is TRBV5-6 and J is TRBJ2-3; the match to TRBD1 covers 11 bases. V shed 5 bases, J shed 5 bases, and the junction held 4 bases outside the gene matches. This CDR3 is 14 amino acids long. Germline assignment: CDR1 SGHDT and CDR2 YYEEEE. CDR3 sequence reads: CASSGQGAIDTQYF. The CDR3 DNA reads TGTGCCAGCAGTGGACAGGGGGCGATAGATACGCAGTATTTT.

The CDR3 coding sequence is TGTGCCAGCTCACCGGCCGGGGAGCTGTTTTTT. Protein product: CASSPAGELFF. The J gene is TRBJ2-2, the V gene TRBV18, with no clear D. The germline V gene encodes CDR1 KGHSH and CDR2 LQKENI. The CDR3 runs 11 residues. The V gene lost 3 bases and the J gene lost 6 bases, with 2 bases spanning the gap.

This chain joins TRBV18 and TRBJ1-2; D remains unclear. The CDR3 sequence is 16 residues long. The germline CDR1 and CDR2 sequences are KGHSH and LQKENI. Trimming left V 6 bases short and J 1 base short, with 18 bases between. CDR3 sequence: CASSPSSSEFNYGYTF. CDR3 sequence (DNA): TGTGCCAGCTCTCCCAGTAGCAGTGAGTTTAACTATGGCTACACCTTC.

The J gene is TRBJ1-2, the V gene TRBV10-3, with 10 bases fitting TRBD1. V shed 5 bases and J 3 bases; nucleotides not matched to a gene: 6. The CDR3 has 15 amino acids. Germline assignment: CDR1 ENHRY and CDR2 SYGVKD. CDR3 protein: CAISPGTGAYYGYTF. The CDR3, as DNA: TGTGCCATCAGTCCCGGGACAGGGGCTTACTATGGCTACACCTTC.

This chain connects TRBV7-8 to TRBJ2-7, with 8 positions matching TRBD1. This CDR3 has 15 amino acids. The trim removed 1 base at V and 3 bases at J, leaving 5 bases unmatched. CDR1 and CDR2 from the germline V gene are SGHVS and FQNEAQ. The CDR3 protein is CASSLGGTGGYEQYF. DNA for the CDR3: TGTGCCAGCAGCTTAGGAGGGACAGGTGGCTACGAGCAGTACTTC.

The rearrangement uses TRBV11-2 and TRBJ1-6; a weak D match, TRBD1 (5 bases). The CDR3 is 14 amino acids. CDR1 and CDR2 (germline): SGHAT, FQNNGV. With 1 base removed from V and 6 bases from J, the gap between germline ends came to 7 bases. The CDR3 is CASSLVQGNSPLHF. The CDR3 nucleotides read TGTGCCAGCAGCTTAGTCCAGGGTAATTCACCCCTCCACTTT. Variable domain in full (rest from reference TRBV11-2 and TRBJ1-6): EAGVAQSPRYKIIEKRQSVAFWCNPISGHATLYWYQQILGQGPKLLIQFQNNGVVDDSQLPKDRFSAERLKGVDSTLKIQPAKLEDSAVYLCASSLVQGNSPLHFGNGTRLTVT.

This clone was counted once. The gene calls are TRBV7-2 and TRBJ2-5; 9 nucleotides agree with TRBD2. V lost 0 bases, J lost 7 bases, and 9 bases stayed unmatched. There are 16 residues in the CDR3. Germline V gene sequence: CDR1 SGHTA, CDR2 FQGNSA. The CDR3 DNA sequence: TGTGCCAGCAGCTTAGCTAGTCTAGCGGGGTCCCCGACCCAGTACTTC. This translates into CASSLASLAGSPTQYF.

V and J are TRBV4-2 and TRBJ2-5, with D possibly matching TRBD1 (6 bases). The V gene's germline CDR1 is LGHNA and CDR2 YNFKEQ. This CDR3 has 15 residues. Trimming took off 2 bases at V and 1 base at J, with 11 bases between the two ends. In nucleotides, the CDR3 is TGTGCCAGCAGCCAAACAGGGTTCGGCCAAGAGACCCAGTACTTC. It translates to CASSQTGFGQETQYF.

The chain couples TRBV7-9 to TRBJ2-2, with D hard to call. The germline V gene encodes CDR1 SEHNR and CDR2 FQNEAQ (reference sequence). V gave up 1 base and J gave up 1 base, with 7 bases separating them. The CDR3 totals 15 residues. Here the CDR3 DNA reads TGTGCCAGCAGCTTAGGACTCCAGAACACCGGGGAGCTGTTTTTT. Protein sequence: CASSLGLQNTGELFF.

The chain is built from TRBV5-4 and TRBJ2-7; D perhaps matches TRBD2 (7 bases). The germline gives CDR1 SGHNT, CDR2 YYREEE (reference sequence). The CDR3 runs 15 residues. Trimming took 4 bases from V and 8 from J, leaving 22 bases between them. The DNA for the CDR3 is TGTGCCAGCAGCCAGGACAGCGGGATACGTCCTAAGCAGTACTTC. It specifies CASSQDSGIRPKQYF.

This clone was seen a handful of times. J is TRBJ1-6 and V is TRBV5-1, with 8 bases fitting TRBD1. V gave up 0 bases and J gave up 7 bases; unmatched junction bases: 6. Germline V gene data show CDR1 as SGHRS and CDR2 as YFSETQ. The CDR3 is 16 amino acids. The CDR3: CASSLEPTGVNSPLHF. CDR3 in DNA: TGCGCCAGCAGCTTGGAACCGACAGGGGTGAATTCACCCCTCCACTTT.

This chain joins TRBV9 and TRBJ1-2, with 7 bases aligning to TRBD1. The CDR3 is made up of 16 amino acids. In germline, CDR1 is SGDLS, CDR2 YYNGEE. Trimming took 1 base from V and 6 from J; bases not matched to a gene: 12. This chain's CDR3 is CASSVRQGSLIDGYTF. The CDR3 nucleotides are TGTGCCAGCAGCGTAAGACAGGGCTCCCTTATCGATGGCTACACCTTC. The full variable domain, its missing parts supplied by reference TRBV9 and TRBJ1-2, is DSGVTQTPKHLITATGQRVTLRCSPRSGDLSVYWYQQSLDQGLQFLIQYYNGEERAKGNILERFSAQQFPDLHSELNLSSLELGDSALYFCASSVRQGSLIDGYTFGSGTRLTVV.

The CDR3 loop reads CASSLDPLSDRATGYTF. The CDR3 DNA follows: TGTGCCAGCAGCTTAGATCCCCTCTCAGACAGGGCTACTGGCTACACCTTC. The chain has TRBV11-2 and TRBJ1-2, with 7 bases lining up with TRBD1. Trimming at V came to 0 bases and at J to 7 bases, leaving 14 bases not matched to a gene. The CDR3 loop spans 17 amino acids. Germline CDR1 and CDR2: SGHAT and FQNNGV. Full variable domain (missing parts from reference TRBV11-2 and TRBJ1-2): EAGVAQSPRYKIIEKRQSVAFWCNPISGHATLYWYQQILGQGPKLLIQFQNNGVVDDSQLPKDRFSAERLKGVDSTLKIQPAKLEDSAVYLCASSLDPLSDRATGYTFGSGTRLTVV.

The gene calls are TRBV7-3 and TRBJ2-7; D uncertain. The CDR3 covers 13 residues. CDR1 and CDR2 from the germline V gene are SGHTA and FQGTGA. Between the trimmed V and J ends, which lost 5 bases and 5 bases, there was a span of 13 bases. The CDR3 sequence is CASSVAVRDEQYF. In nucleotides, the CDR3 is TGTGCCAGCAGCGTGGCGGTTCGGGACGAGCAGTACTTC. The variable domain in full, completed from reference TRBV7-3 and TRBJ2-7, reads GAGVSQTPSNKVTEKGKYVELRCDPISGHTALYWYRQSLGQGPEFLIYFQGTGAADDSGLPNDRFFAVRPEGSVSTLKIQRTERGDSAVYLCASSVAVRDEQYFGPGTRLTVT.

This sequence joins TRBV18 and TRBJ2-3; D is ambiguous. V shed 5 bases and J shed 1 base, with 7 bases lying between them. This CDR3 spans 13 amino acids. The germline gives CDR1 KGHSH, CDR2 LQKENI. In DNA, the CDR3 is TGTGCCAGCTCAAACACTGGCACAGATACGCAGTATTTT. Protein: CASSNTGTDTQYF. Drawing the rest from reference TRBV18 and TRBJ2-3, the complete variable domain is NAGVMQNPRHLVRRRGQEARLRCSPMKGHSHVYWYRQLPEEGLKFMVYLQKENIIDESGMPKERFSAEFPKEGPSILRIQQVVRGDSAAYFCASSNTGTDTQYFGPGTRLTVL.

The chain has TRBV27 and TRBJ2-1, with TRBD1 matching over 12 bases. The trim removed 3 bases at V and 9 bases at J, leaving 12 bases unmatched. The CDR3 consists of 17 residues. Germline values: CDR1 MNHEY, CDR2 SMNVEV (reference sequence). The CDR3 region is CASSLVGQGAAGTEQFF. The CDR3 bases are TGTGCCAGCAGTTTGGTGGGACAGGGGGCAGCGGGGACTGAGCAGTTCTTC.

V and J are TRBV19 and TRBJ2-5, with 8 bases aligning to TRBD1. The CDR3 is 14 residues long. V lost 2 bases to trimming and J lost 7 bases; unmatched junction nucleotides: 6. Germline-derived CDR1 and CDR2 are LNHDA and SQIVND (reference sequence). CDR3 in DNA: TGTGCCAGTAGTATACAGGGGGCAGGGGGGACCCAGTACTTC. Translating it yields CASSIQGAGGTQYF.

This chain connects TRBV5-1 to TRBJ1-1; 7 nucleotides align to TRBD1. The CDR3 has 17 residues. V lost 4 bases and J lost 1; bases outside the gene matches: 13. Germline loops: CDR1 SGHRS, CDR2 YFSETQ. This CDR3 is CASSLREGAVGNTEAFF. CDR3 DNA sequence: TGCGCCAGCAGCCTACGAGAGGGGGCGGTTGGGAACACTGAAGCTTTCTTT. Together with reference TRBV5-1 and TRBJ1-1, the CDR3 gives the full variable domain: KAGVTQTPRYLIKTRGQQVTLSCSPISGHRSVSWYQQTPGQGLQFLFEYFSETQRNKGNFPGRFSGRQFSNSRSEMNVSTLELGDSALYLCASSLREGAVGNTEAFFGQGTRLTVV.

The chain links TRBV18 to TRBJ2-1; the match to TRBD1 covers 7 bases. This CDR3 is 15 amino acids long. Germline loops: CDR1 KGHSH, CDR2 LQKENI. The J segment lost 9 bases and the V segment lost 3 bases, leaving 11 bases of the junction unmatched. The CDR3 DNA reads TGTGCCAGCTCACCCGCGACAGGGAAGAATGGTGAGCAGTTCTTC. Translation gives CASSPATGKNGEQFF.

This rearrangement joins TRBV6-1 to TRBJ2-3; a possible D gene is TRBD1 (7 bases). Germline V gene sequence: CDR1 MNHNS, CDR2 SASEGT. The CDR3 spans 13 residues. With 5 bases removed from V and 5 bases from J, the gap between germline ends came to 11 bases. CDR3 DNA sequence: TGTGCCAGCAGTCAGGGGGGTATAGATACGCAGTATTTT. This encodes CASSQGGIDTQYF.

The chain employs TRBV6-5 and TRBJ1-1, with D tentatively TRBD1 (6 bases). The CDR3 has 16 amino acids. V was clipped by 0 bases and J by 5 bases, with 16 bases between them. Germline CDR1 is MNHEY and CDR2 is SVGAGI. DNA for the CDR3: TGTGCCAGCAGTTACTCGCGTACAGGGTGGGTAACTGAAGCTTTCTTT. Translation gives CASSYSRTGWVTEAFF.

The chain joins TRBV6-6 to TRBJ1-6; tentative D call: TRBD1 (6 bases). This CDR3 contains 12 residues. V was clipped by 6 bases and J by 7 bases, with 7 bases between them. The germline V gene has CDR1 MNHNY and CDR2 SVGAGI (reference sequence). CDR3 amino acids: CASSRGNSPLHF. DNA for the CDR3: TGTGCCAGCAGCAGGGGAAATTCACCCCTCCACTTT.

This sequence joins TRBV11-2 and TRBJ2-7; D remains ambiguous. The CDR3 loop spans 12 amino acids. Germline V gene sequence: CDR1 SGHAT, CDR2 FQNNGV. Trimming took 5 bases from V and 3 from J, leaving 8 bases between them. The CDR3 nucleotides are TGTGCCAGCAGCCCCCCAGGCTACGAGCAGTACTTC. It codes for CASSPPGYEQYF.

This chain joins TRBV10-3 and TRBJ1-1; D is uncertain. CDR1 and CDR2 (germline): ENHRY, SYGVKD. Trimming took 2 bases from V and 4 from J, leaving 8 bases between them. This CDR3 is built from 13 residues. The CDR3 sequence: CAISEARVTEAFF. CDR3 coding DNA: TGTGCCATCAGTGAGGCGCGTGTCACTGAAGCTTTCTTT.

The genes are TRBV2 and TRBJ1-2, with TRBD1 as a possible D gene (5 bases). The CDR3 has 17 amino acids. Trimming stripped 6 bases from V and 5 bases from J, with 25 bases between. Germline-derived CDR1 and CDR2 are SNHLY and FYNNEI. Written as DNA, the CDR3 is TGTGCCAGCAGGATCCTAGGGCGGGGCAGGGTTTTTTATGGCTACACCTTC. This gives the protein CASRILGRGRVFYGYTF.

CDR3 in amino acids: CASSLAGQGFPDTQYF. The CDR3 DNA reads TGCGCCAGCAGCTTGGCGGGACAGGGTTTCCCAGATACGCAGTATTTT. The chain employs TRBV5-1 and TRBJ2-3, with 9 positions matching TRBD1. The CDR3 covers 16 residues. V trimming: 0 bases; J trimming: 4 bases; junction bases outside the gene matches: 6. Per the germline V gene, CDR1 is SGHRS and CDR2 is YFSETQ.